The rows below give T cell receptor beta chains drawn from one sample of a study of immune evolution from preneoplasia to lung adenocarcinoma. Profiled with immunoSEQ multiplex PCR; TCRdb holds only in-frame clones, not every one. The table has more than 7,000 clones, 75% to 90% seen once. Sequencing was performed on FFPE lung adenocarcinoma in situ tissue. These receptors all stem from a person aged 70 to 79 with lung adenocarcinoma. The CDR3 runs from the conserved cysteine through the conserved F or W. Fields, in order: CDR3 length, J gene, V gene, D gene, clone size, CDR3 DNA, CDR3 protein. A D gene is named only where the DNA matches it firmly. Clone sizes are given selectively: once, few, many, or a class where the clone is expanded.

14	TRBJ2-5	TRBV13	TRBD2	-	TGTGCCAGCAGCCGGTGGGCGGGAGGGGAGACCCAGTACTTC	CASSRWAGGETQYF
12	TRBJ2-1	TRBV29-1	TRBD1	-	TGCAGCGTGGACAGGGAACGCAATGAGCAGTTCTTC	CSVDRERNEQFF
14	TRBJ2-5	TRBV6-5	-	-	TGTGCCAGCAGTTACTCGATTCTCCAAGAGACCCAGTACTTC	CASSYSILQETQYF
13	TRBJ2-3	TRBV5-6	-	-	TGTGCCAGCAGCTTTGACCGACGAGATACGCAGTATTTT	CASSFDRRDTQYF
15	TRBJ1-4	TRBV5-1	-	once	TGCGCCAGCAGCACTGCGACAGGCGATAATGAAAAACTGTTTTTT	CASSTATGDNEKLFF
14	TRBJ2-7	TRBV5-1	-	-	TGCGCCAGCAGCCTTAGCGGCTGGGACTACGAGCAGTACTTC	CASSLSGWDYEQYF
14	TRBJ1-1	TRBV11-3	TRBD1	-	TGTGCCAGCAGCATGACAGGGACTAAAAATGAAGCTTTCTTT	CASSMTGTKNEAFF
14	TRBJ1-3	TRBV5-4	-	-	TGTGCCAGCAGCTTGGCAGGGGTGGGGAACACCATATATTTT	CASSLAGVGNTIYF
14	TRBJ1-1	TRBV4-1	TRBD1	-	TGCGCCAGCAGCCAAGATACAGGGGACACTGAAGCTTTCTTT	CASSQDTGDTEAFF
16	TRBJ1-2	TRBV6-6	TRBD1	-	TGTGCCAGCAGCACCATCAGGGGGGCCCGTAACTATGGCTACACCTTC	CASSTIRGARNYGYTF
14	TRBJ1-6	TRBV28	TRBD1	few	TGTGCCAGCAGTTACAGGGGTCATAATTCACCCCTCCACTTT	CASSYRGHNSPLHF
15	TRBJ1-2	TRBV9	-	once	TGTGCCAGCGGACCCCCGGGACTTCCTGACTATGGCTACACCTTC	CASGPPGLPDYGYTF
11	TRBJ1-6	TRBV30	-	-	TGTGCCTGGAGTGGGTATTCACCCCTCCACTTT	CAWSGYSPLHF
13	TRBJ2-3	TRBV10-3	-	few	TGTGCCATCAAAGGGGCGAGCACAGATACGCAGTATTTT	CAIKGASTDTQYF
14	TRBJ2-3	TRBV9	-	-	TGTGCCAGCAGCCTGCAGACCGATGGAGATACGCAGTATTTT	CASSLQTDGDTQYF
15	TRBJ2-7	TRBV7-2	TRBD2	-	TGTGCCAGCAGCCCAGCGGGAGGGAAGGCCTACGAGCAGTACTTC	CASSPAGGKAYEQYF
18	TRBJ2-7	TRBV21-1	-	-	TGTGCCAGCAGCAAAGGGGGTAGCGGGAGTTTCGATTCCTACGAGCAGTACTTC	CASSKGGSGSFDSYEQYF
15	TRBJ1-4	TRBV23-1	TRBD1	few	TGCGCCAGCAGTCTAACCCGGGACAGGGGGATGGAACTGTTTTTT	CASSLTRDRGMELFF
15	TRBJ1-2	TRBV28	TRBD1	-	TGTGCCAGCAGCACCGTGGGACAGCAGTTTTATGGCTACACCTTC	CASSTVGQQFYGYTF
14	TRBJ1-2	TRBV30	-	few	TGTGCCTGGAGTGTAGGGAGGGGGTCTCGAGGCTACACCTTC	CAWSVGRGSRGYTF
13	TRBJ2-2	TRBV28	-	-	TGTGCCAGCACGTGGGGGGCGGGCGGGGAGCTGTTTTTT	CASTWGAGGELFF
14	TRBJ1-5	TRBV6-1	-	-	TGTGCCAGCAGTGAATCCCTTGGTAATCAGCCCCAGCATTTT	CASSESLGNQPQHF
15	TRBJ2-6	TRBV19	TRBD1	once	TGTGCCAGTAGCCCTGACAGGGCTGGGGCCAACGTCCTGACTTTC	CASSPDRAGANVLTF
14	TRBJ2-1	TRBV28	-	-	TGTGCCAGCAGTGTTGGGACACGTCACAATGAGCAGTTCTTC	CASSVGTRHNEQFF
14	TRBJ1-6	TRBV5-4	-	-	TGTGCCAGCAGCTTTCGGCACTCCAATTCACCCCTCCACTTT	CASSFRHSNSPLHF
12	TRBJ1-4	TRBV5-1	-	-	TGTGCCAGCAGCACCCGACATGGGGGGATTTTTTTT	CASSTRHGGIFF
15	TRBJ2-5	TRBV5-1	TRBD2	-	TGCGCCAGCAGCTTGGGAGCGGGAGGGGGAGAGACCCAGTACTTC	CASSLGAGGGETQYF
14	TRBJ2-3	TRBV10-1	-	-	TGCGCCAGCAGTGAAGGGACAACTGGGGATACGCAGTATTTT	CASSEGTTGDTQYF
15	TRBJ1-1	TRBV5-6	-	-	TGTGCCAGCAGCTCGGTTGTCTCAGGGGACACTGAAGCTTTCTTT	CASSSVVSGDTEAFF
14	TRBJ2-7	TRBV7-9	-	once	TGTGCCAGCACCGACAGTGGAGGTACCTACGAGCAGTACTTC	CASTDSGGTYEQYF